This T cell receptor beta chain derives from a study of radiation and T cells in renal cell carcinoma. Indicated time point: baseline pretreatment blood. Treatment given: 15 Gy SBRT to primary tumor, nephrectomy 4 weeks later. Blood was sampled at baseline, 2 weeks and 4 weeks after SBRT. The patient's renal cell carcinoma had clear cell pathology. Generated by immunoSEQ multiplex PCR, the TCRdb table keeps only in-frame clones and is missing some. The sample comprises 130,000 or so clones, approximately 87% of which are singletons, and under 30% rests with the top ten. The CDR3 runs 16 residues. CDR1 and CDR2 from the germline V gene are GTSNPN and SVGIG (reference sequence). V trimming: 4 bases; J trimming: 5 bases; junction bases outside the gene matches: 14. As concerns this clone: As yet, its antigen is unknown.

The study's findings and limits: No pretreatment tumor biopsies were available for baseline clonotypes. In blood, top tumor clones expanded by 2 weeks, shrinking by 4.

The sequence derives from a woman aged 50 to 60 with renal cell carcinoma. The input for sequencing was blood, taken from a patient whose treatment included radiotherapy and nephrectomy. V and J are TRBV30 and TRBJ2-5, with 9 bases identical to TRBD2. CDR3 sequence: CAWTVGETTSGETQYF. CDR3 DNA sequence: TGTGCCTGGACCGTGGGTGAGACTACTAGCGGGGAGACCCAGTACTTC.